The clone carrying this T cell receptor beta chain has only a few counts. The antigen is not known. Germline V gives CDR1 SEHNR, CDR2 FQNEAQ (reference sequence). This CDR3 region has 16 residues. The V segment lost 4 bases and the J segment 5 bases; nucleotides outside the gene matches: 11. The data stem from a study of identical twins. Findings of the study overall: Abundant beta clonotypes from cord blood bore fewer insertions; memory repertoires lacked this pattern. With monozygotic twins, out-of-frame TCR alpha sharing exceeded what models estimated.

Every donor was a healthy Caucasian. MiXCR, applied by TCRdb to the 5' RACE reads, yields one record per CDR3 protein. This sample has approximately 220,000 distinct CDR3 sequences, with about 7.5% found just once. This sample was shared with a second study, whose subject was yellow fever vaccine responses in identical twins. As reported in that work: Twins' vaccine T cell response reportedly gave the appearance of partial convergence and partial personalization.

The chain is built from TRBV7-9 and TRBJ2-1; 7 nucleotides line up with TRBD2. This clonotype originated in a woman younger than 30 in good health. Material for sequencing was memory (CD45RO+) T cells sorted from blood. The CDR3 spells CASSSARSRGDNEQFF. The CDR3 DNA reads TGTGCCAGCAGCTCGGCCAGGAGTCGGGGGGACAATGAGCAGTTCTTC.